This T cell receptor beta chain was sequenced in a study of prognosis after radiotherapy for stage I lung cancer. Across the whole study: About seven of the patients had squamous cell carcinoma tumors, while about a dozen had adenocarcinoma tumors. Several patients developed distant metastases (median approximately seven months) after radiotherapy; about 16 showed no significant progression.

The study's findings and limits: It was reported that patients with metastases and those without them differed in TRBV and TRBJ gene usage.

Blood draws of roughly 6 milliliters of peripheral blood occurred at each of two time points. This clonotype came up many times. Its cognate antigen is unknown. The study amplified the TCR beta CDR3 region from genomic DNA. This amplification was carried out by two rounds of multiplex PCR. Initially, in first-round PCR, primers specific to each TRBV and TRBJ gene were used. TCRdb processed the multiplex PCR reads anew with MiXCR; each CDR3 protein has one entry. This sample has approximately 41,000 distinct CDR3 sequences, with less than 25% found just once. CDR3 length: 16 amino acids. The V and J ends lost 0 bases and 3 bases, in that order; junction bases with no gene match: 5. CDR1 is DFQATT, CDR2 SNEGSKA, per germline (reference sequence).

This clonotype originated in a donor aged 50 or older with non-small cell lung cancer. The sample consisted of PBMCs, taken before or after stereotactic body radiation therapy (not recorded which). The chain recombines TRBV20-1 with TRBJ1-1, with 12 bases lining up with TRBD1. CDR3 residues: CSARDPGQGADTEAFF. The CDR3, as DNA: TGCAGTGCTAGAGATCCGGGACAGGGGGCCGACACTGAAGCTTTCTTT.